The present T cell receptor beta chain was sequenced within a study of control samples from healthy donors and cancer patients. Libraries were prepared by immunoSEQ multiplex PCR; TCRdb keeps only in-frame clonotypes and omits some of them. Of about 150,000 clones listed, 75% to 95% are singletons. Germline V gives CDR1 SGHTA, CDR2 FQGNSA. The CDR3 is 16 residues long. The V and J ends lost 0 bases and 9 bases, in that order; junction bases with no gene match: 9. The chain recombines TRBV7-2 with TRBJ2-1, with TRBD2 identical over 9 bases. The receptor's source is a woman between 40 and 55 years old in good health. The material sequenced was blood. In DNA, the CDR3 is TGTGCCAGCAGCTTAGCCCCGGGACTAGCTTACGCTGAGCAGTTCTTC. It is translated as CASSLAPGLAYAEQFF.